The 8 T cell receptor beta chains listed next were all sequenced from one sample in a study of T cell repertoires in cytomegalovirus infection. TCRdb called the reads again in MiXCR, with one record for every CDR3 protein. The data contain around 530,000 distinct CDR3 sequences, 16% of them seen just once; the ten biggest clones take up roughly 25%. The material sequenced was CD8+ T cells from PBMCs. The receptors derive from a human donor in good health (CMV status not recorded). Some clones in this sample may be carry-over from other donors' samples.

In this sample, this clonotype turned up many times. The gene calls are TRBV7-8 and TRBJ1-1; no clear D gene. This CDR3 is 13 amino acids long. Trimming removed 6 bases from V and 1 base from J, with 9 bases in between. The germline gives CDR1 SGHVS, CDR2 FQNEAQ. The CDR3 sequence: CASRLGGNTEAFF. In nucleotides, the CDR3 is TGTGCCAGCAGGCTCGGAGGGAACACTGAAGCTTTCTTT. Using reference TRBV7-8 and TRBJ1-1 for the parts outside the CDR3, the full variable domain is GAGVSQSPRYKVAKRGQDVALRCDPISGHVSLFWYQQALGQGPEFLTYFQNEAQLDKSGLPSDRFFAERPEGSVSTLKIQRTQQEDSAVYLCASRLGGNTEAFFGQGTRLTVV.

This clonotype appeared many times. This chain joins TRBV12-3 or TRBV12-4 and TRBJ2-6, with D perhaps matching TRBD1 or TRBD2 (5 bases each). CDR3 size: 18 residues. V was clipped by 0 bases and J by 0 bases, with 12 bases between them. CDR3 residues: CASSLAPGTRSGANVLTF. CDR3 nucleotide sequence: TGTGCCAGCAGTTTAGCGCCAGGGACCCGCTCTGGGGCCAACGTCCTGACTTTC.

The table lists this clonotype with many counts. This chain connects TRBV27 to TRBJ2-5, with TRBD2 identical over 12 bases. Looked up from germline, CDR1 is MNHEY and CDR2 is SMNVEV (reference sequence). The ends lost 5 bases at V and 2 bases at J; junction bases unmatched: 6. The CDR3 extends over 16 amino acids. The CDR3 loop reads CASSIGLAGPQETQYF. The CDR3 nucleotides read TGTGCCAGCAGTATCGGACTAGCGGGGCCTCAAGAGACCCAGTACTTC.

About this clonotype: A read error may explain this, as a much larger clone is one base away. CDR3 nucleotide sequence: TGCGCCAGCAGCCAAGACAGAAAGGACAGCAGGTACAATGAGCAGTACTTC. Residues: CASSQDRKDSRYNEQYF. This rearrangement joins TRBV4-1 to TRBJ2-1; perhaps TRBD1 as D (6 bases). The closer fit of TRBJ2-7 to the DNA end suggests the J call may be wrong. The CDR3 covers 17 residues. The V gene's germline CDR1 is MGHRA and CDR2 YSYEKL.

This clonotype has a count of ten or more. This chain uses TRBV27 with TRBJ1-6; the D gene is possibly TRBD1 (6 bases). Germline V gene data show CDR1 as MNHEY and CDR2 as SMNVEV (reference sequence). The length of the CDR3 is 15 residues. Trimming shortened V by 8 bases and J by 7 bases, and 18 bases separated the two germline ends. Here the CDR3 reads CASATRGRVNSPLHF. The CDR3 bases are TGTGCCAGCGCCACCAGGGGCAGGGTGAATTCACCCCTCCACTTT.

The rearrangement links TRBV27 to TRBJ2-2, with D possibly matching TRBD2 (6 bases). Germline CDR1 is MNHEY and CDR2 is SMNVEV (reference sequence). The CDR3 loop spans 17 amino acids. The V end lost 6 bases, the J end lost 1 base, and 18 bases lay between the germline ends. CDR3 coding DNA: TGTGCCAGCAGACTGAGGGCCAGGGAGGTGAACACCGGGGAGCTGTTTTTT. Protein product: CASRLRAREVNTGELFF.

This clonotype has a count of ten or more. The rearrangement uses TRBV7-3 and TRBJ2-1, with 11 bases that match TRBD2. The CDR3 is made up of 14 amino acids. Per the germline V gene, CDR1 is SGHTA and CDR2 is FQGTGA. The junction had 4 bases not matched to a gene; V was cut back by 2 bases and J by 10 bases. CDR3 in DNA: TGTGCCAGCAGCTTACTGGCTAGCGGGGGGGAGCAGTTCTTC. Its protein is CASSLLASGGEQFF.

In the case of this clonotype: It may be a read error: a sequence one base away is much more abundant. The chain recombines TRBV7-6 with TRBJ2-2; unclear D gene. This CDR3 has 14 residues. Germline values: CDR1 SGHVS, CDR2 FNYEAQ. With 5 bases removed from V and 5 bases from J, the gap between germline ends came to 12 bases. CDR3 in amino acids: CASSPRFGTGELFF. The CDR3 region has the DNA TGTGCCAGCAGCCCCCGTTTCGGGACCGGGGAGCTGTTTTTT.